The present T cell receptor beta chain was sequenced within a study of blood T cell repertoires in COVID-19. Measured with immunoSEQ multiplex PCR; TCRdb has only the in-frame clones, and not every one. The table includes some 350,000 clones, approximately 92% detected once. From germline, CDR1 is SGHDN and CDR2 FVKESK. The CDR3 sequence is 15 residues long. The V gene end was trimmed by 3 bases and the J gene end by 6 bases; junction bases not matched to a gene: 8. The TCR comes from a man younger than 35 who had recovered from COVID-19. This chain joins TRBV14 and TRBJ2-3, with 8 bases aligning to TRBD2. The sequencing input was PBMCs or T cells enriched from blood (not recorded which). The CDR3 sequence is CASSQPGLGFDTQYF. As DNA, the CDR3 is TGTGCCAGCAGCCAGCCGGGACTAGGTTTCGATACGCAGTATTTT.